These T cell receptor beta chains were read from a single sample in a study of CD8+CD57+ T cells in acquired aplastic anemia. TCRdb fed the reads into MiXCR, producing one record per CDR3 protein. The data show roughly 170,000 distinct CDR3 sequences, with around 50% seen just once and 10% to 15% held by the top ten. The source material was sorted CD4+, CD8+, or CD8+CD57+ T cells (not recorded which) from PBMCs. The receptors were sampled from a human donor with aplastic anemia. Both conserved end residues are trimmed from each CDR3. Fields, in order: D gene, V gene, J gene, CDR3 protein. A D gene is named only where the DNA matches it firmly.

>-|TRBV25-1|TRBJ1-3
ASRISSGNTIY
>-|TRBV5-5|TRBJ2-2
ASSPFTGELF
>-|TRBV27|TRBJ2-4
ASSPIRGNIQY
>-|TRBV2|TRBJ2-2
ASKAGKDTGELF
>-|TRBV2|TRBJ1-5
ASSPFGDSDQPQH
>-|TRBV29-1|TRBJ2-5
SVMKPGETQY
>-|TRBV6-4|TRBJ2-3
ASSYRATDTQY
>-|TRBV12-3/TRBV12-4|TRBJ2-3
ASSFRAGVIDTQY
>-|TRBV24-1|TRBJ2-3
ATSDFRVSDTQY
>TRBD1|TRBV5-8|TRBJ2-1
ASSIGTGGNEQF
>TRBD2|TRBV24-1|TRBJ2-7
ATSDGGGDHEQY
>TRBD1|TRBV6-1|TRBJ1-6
ASSRTSSGTENSPLH
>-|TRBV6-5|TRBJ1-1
ASSYSAGNTEAF
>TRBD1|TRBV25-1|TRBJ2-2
ASSEFGTGATGELF
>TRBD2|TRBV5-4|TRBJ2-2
ASTGLAGGLDTGELF
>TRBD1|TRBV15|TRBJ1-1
ATSRDPGQIEAF
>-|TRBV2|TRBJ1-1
ASIERGTEAF
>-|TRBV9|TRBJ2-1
ASSVAGGSSYNEQF
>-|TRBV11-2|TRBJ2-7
ASSLSSKTKQY
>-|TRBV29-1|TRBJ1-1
SVTTLTEAF
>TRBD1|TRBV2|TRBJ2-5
ASGRLILIRDRGKETQY
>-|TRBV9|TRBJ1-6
ASSLQGDNSPLH
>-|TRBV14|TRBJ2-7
ASSQAGASEQY
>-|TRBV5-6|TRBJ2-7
ASSWPRRTSAYEQY
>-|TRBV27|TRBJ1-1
ASSLRTELNTEAF
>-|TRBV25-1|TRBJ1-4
ASSESQGFNEKLF
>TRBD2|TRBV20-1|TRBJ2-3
SASHGGDTDTQY
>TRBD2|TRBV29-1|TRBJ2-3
STTGLAGGPDTQY
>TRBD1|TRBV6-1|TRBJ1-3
ASTPGGASGNTIY
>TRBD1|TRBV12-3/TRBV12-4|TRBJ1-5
ASSLETGTNQPQH
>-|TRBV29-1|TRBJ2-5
SGISGTRETQY
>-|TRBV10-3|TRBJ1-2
AISDANPGRQGYT
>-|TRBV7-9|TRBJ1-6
ASSLDINSPLH
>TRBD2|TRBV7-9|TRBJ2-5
ASSLVAGGETQY
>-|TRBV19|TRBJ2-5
ASSILQGSRETQY
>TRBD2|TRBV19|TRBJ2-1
ASSTRTSGGAYNEQF
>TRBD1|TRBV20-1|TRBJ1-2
SARGQGTYGYT
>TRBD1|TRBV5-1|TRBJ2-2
ASGWDRNTEELF
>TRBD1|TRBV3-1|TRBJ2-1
ASSQADRANNEQF
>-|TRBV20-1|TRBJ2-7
SARDIGRDYEQY
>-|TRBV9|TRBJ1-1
ASSVEADSTEAF
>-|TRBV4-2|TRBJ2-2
ASSQGLPGTGELF
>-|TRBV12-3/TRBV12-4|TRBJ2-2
ASRLTSRRELF
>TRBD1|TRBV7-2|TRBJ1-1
ASSSDRGRGTEAF
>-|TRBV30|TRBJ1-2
AWSIGSSWGPNYGYT
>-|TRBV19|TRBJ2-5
ASSITGQKETQY
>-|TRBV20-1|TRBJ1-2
STKQTLYGYT
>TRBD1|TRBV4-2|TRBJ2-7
TSSARQGSTYEQY
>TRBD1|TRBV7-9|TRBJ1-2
ASTASNRGYGYT